Listed here are 4 T cell receptor beta chains from one sample, sequenced in a study of T cells in Graves' hyperthyroidism and ophthalmopathy. Template material for amplifying TCR beta CDR3 regions consisted of RNA transcripts. The TCR CDR3 first-round RT-PCR relied on the HTBI primer set. A single record per CDR3 protein comes from TCRdb applying MiXCR to the multiplex PCR reads. Among around 280,000 distinct CDR3 sequences listed, roughly 15% were seen once. Sequencing used blood. The source of these receptors is a woman in her thirties with Graves' hyperthyroidism that later progressed to Graves' ophthalmopathy.

The V gene is TRBV11-2, the J gene TRBJ2-1; D gene uncertain. V lost 0 bases and J lost 14, with 17 bases in between. CDR1 and CDR2 from the germline V gene are SGHAT and FQNNGV. The CDR3 has 14 amino acids. The chain's CDR3 is CASSLDPWTQKEFF. Written as DNA, the CDR3 is TGTGCCAGCAGCTTAGATCCTTGGACCCAGAAGGAGTTCTTC. The variable domain in full, completed from reference TRBV11-2 and TRBJ2-1, reads EAGVAQSPRYKIIEKRQSVAFWCNPISGHATLYWYQQILGQGPKLLIQFQNNGVVDDSQLPKDRFSAERLKGVDSTLKIQPAKLEDSAVYLCASSLDPWTQKEFFGPGTRLTVL.

This clonotype was counted at least ten times. This chain connects TRBV13 to TRBJ1-5; a weak D match, TRBD1 (5 bases). Trimming left V 4 bases short and J 9 bases short, with 19 bases between. This CDR3 spans 15 amino acids. CDR1 is PRHDT, CDR2 FYEKMQ, per germline (reference sequence). CDR3 DNA sequence: TGTGCCAGCAGCTCGACCAGGGACCGGGGAAGGCCCCAGCATTTT. It encodes CASSSTRDRGRPQHF.

This clonotype appeared many times. J is TRBJ1-2 and V is TRBV28; D remains ambiguous. Trimming removed 5 bases from V and 7 bases from J, with 11 bases in between. Germline V gene sequence: CDR1 MDHEN, CDR2 SYDVKM. The CDR3 spans 12 residues. The CDR3 nucleotides read TGTGCCAGCAGTCCACCAGGAGGTGGCTACACCTTC. This codes for CASSPPGGGYTF.

This clonotype has ten or more counts. The chain has TRBV11-2 and TRBJ1-5; maybe TRBD1 (5 bases). V shed 5 bases and J shed 6 bases, with 17 bases lying between them. The length of the CDR3 is 15 residues. Germline CDR1 reads SGHAT; CDR2 reads FQNNGV. CDR3 nucleotide sequence: TGTGCCAGCAGCCCCGGAGGGTCGGGGGGTCAGCCCCAGCATTTT. This gives the protein CASSPGGSGGQPQHF.